The 21 T cell receptor beta chains reported below all come from one sample, sequenced in a study of shared clonotypes between healthy human individuals. TCRdb keeps only in-frame clones here, not all; method: immunoSEQ multiplex PCR. The data show some 2.3 million clones, 90% to 95% seen once. Sequencing was done on a sample of naive CD4+ T cells from PBMCs. Regarding subset: CD45RA+ positively selected. These receptor sequences come from a man aged 18 to 30 in good health. Some clones in this sample may be carry-over from other donors' samples.

The chain links TRBV7-9 to TRBJ1-2, with D tentatively TRBD1 (5 bases). Germline values: CDR1 SEHNR, CDR2 FQNEAQ (reference sequence). Trimming cost V 2 bases and J 2 bases, with 12 bases left between them. The CDR3 contains 15 residues. The CDR3 sequence is CASSLTTAGNYGYTF. Here the CDR3 DNA reads TGTGCCAGCAGCTTAACTACGGCAGGGAACTATGGCTACACCTTC.

The chain uses TRBV7-8 and TRBJ1-5; 9 bases align to TRBD1. The CDR3 loop spans 15 amino acids. Germline-derived CDR1 and CDR2 are SGHVS and FQNEAQ. V dropped 5 bases and J dropped 3; count of bases not matched to a gene: 5. The CDR3 DNA is TGTGCCAGCAGCGGGGACAGGGCAAACAATCAGCCCCAGCATTTT. The encoded protein is CASSGDRANNQPQHF.

The genes are TRBV9 and TRBJ2-3, with 8 bases fitting TRBD2. This CDR3 comprises 16 residues. CDR1 and CDR2 from the germline V gene are SGDLS and YYNGEE. V gave up 4 bases and J gave up 2 bases; unmatched junction bases: 9. The CDR3 protein is CASSPRLAPFTDTQYF. CDR3 DNA: TGTGCCAGCAGCCCCCGACTAGCGCCTTTCACAGATACGCAGTATTTT.

V gene TRBV2 combines with J gene TRBJ2-2; TRBD1 agrees at 9 bases. Unmatched junction bases numbered 4, after V lost 7 bases and J lost 1 base. Germline values: CDR1 SNHLY, CDR2 FYNNEI. The CDR3 extends over 15 amino acids. CDR3 loop: CASIRDRVNTGELFF. The CDR3 bases are TGTGCCAGCATCCGGGACAGGGTGAACACCGGGGAGCTGTTTTTT. The whole variable domain, remainder taken from reference TRBV2 and TRBJ2-2, is EPEVTQTPSHQVTQMGQEVILRCVPISNHLYFYWYRQILGQKVEFLVSFYNNEISEKSEIFDDQFSVERPDGSNFTLKIRSTKLEDSAMYFCASIRDRVNTGELFFGEGSRLTVL.

This sequence joins TRBV25-1 and TRBJ1-5, with 7 bases fitting TRBD1. There are 16 residues in the CDR3. Trimming cost V 2 bases and J 7 bases; bases outside gene matches: 11. Germline-derived CDR1 and CDR2 are MGHDK and SYGVNS. The CDR3 spells CASSEGGTAGSQPQHF. DNA for the CDR3: TGTGCCAGCAGTGAAGGGGGGACAGCAGGGAGCCAGCCCCAGCATTTT.

This clone was seen once. The gene calls are TRBV7-9 and TRBJ2-2; no reliable D call. The germline V gene has CDR1 SEHNR and CDR2 FQNEAQ (reference sequence). Trimming shortened V by 5 bases and J by 3 bases, and 7 bases separated the two germline ends. This CDR3 region has 13 residues. CDR3 residues: CASSRMDTGELFF. CDR3 in DNA: TGTGCCAGCAGCCGTATGGACACCGGGGAGCTGTTTTTT.

A few counts support this clone. This sample includes further DNA sequences coding for the same CDR3. The chain is built from TRBV15 and TRBJ1-5; D unclear. CDR1 and CDR2 from the germline V gene are LNHNV and YYDKDF (reference sequence). Trimming removed 1 base at V and 4 bases at J, with 2 bases between. The CDR3 has 12 amino acids. CDR3 nucleotides: TGTGCCACCAGCAGAGTGAATCAGCCCCAGCATTTT. Protein product: CATSRVNQPQHF.

This sequence joins TRBV5-5 and TRBJ2-7; D unresolved. The CDR3 has 13 residues. Germline assignment: CDR1 SGHKS and CDR2 YYEKEE (reference sequence). The V end lost 7 bases, the J end lost 3 bases, and 14 bases lay between the germline ends. CDR3 sequence reads: CASGRTPFYEQYF. CDR3 nucleotide sequence: TGTGCCAGCGGTAGAACACCTTTCTACGAGCAGTACTTC.

V usage is TRBV30 and J usage is TRBJ1-1; 7 bases match TRBD1. This CDR3 is built from 13 residues. Germline assignment: CDR1 GTSNPN and CDR2 SVGIG (reference sequence). Trimming took 2 bases from V and 3 from J; bases not matched to a gene: 3. DNA of the CDR3: TGTGCCTGGAGTTCAGGGGGTTACACTGAAGCTTTCTTT. It specifies CAWSSGGYTEAFF. Filled out from reference TRBV30 and TRBJ1-1, the complete variable domain reads SQTIHQWPATLVQPVGSPLSLECTVEGTSNPNLYWYRQAAGRGLQLLFYSVGIGQISSEVPQNLSASRPQDRQFILSSKKLLLSDSGFYLCAWSSGGYTEAFFGQGTRLTVV.

The V gene is TRBV27, the J gene TRBJ1-1; 7 bases map to TRBD1. V lost 6 bases, J lost 2 bases, and 9 bases stayed unmatched. The CDR3 has 15 residues. Germline loops: CDR1 MNHEY, CDR2 SMNVEV (reference sequence). The CDR3 DNA sequence: TGTGCCAGCAGACGATCGGGACAGTATAACACTGAAGCTTTCTTT. It codes for CASRRSGQYNTEAFF.

The J gene is TRBJ2-7, the V gene TRBV7-9; TRBD1 matches 8 bases. The germline V gene encodes CDR1 SEHNR and CDR2 FQNEAQ (reference sequence). Germline trimming cut 5 bases from V and 2 bases from J; bases unmatched to any gene: 8. This CDR3 spans 15 amino acids. For the CDR3, the DNA is TGTGCCAGCAGCCAGGGGGCAGCGAACACCTACGAGCAGTACTTC. It encodes CASSQGAANTYEQYF.

The V gene is TRBV20-1, the J gene TRBJ1-1, with TRBD1 identical over 9 bases. The V segment lost 5 bases and the J segment 6 bases; nucleotides outside the gene matches: 1. This CDR3 region has 11 residues. Germline CDR1 is DFQATT and CDR2 is SNEGSKA (reference sequence). Written as DNA, the CDR3 is TGCAGTGCTGACAGGGGGGCTGAAGCTTTCTTT. Its protein is CSADRGAEAFF.

The chain's CDR3 is CASSDVQTSEKLFF. The DNA for the CDR3 is TGTGCCAGCAGTGATGTACAGACTTCTGAAAAACTGTTTTTT. V gene TRBV6-1 combines with J gene TRBJ1-4, with unresolved D. V dropped 3 bases and J dropped 7 bases, with 12 bases sitting between them. CDR3 size: 14 residues. Germline assignment: CDR1 MNHNS and CDR2 SASEGT.

This chain uses TRBV6-5 with TRBJ1-5; D might be TRBD1 (6 bases). The V end lost 5 bases, the J end lost 4 bases, and 12 bases lay between the germline ends. Germline assignment: CDR1 MNHEY and CDR2 SVGAGI. This CDR3 comprises 14 residues. The DNA of the CDR3 is TGTGCCAGCAGTCCGGAACAGGGAAATCAGCCCCAGCATTTT. This gives the protein CASSPEQGNQPQHF.

This chain links TRBV28 with TRBJ2-7; 10 bases match TRBD2. This CDR3 has 15 amino acids. In germline, CDR1 is MDHEN, CDR2 SYDVKM. Trimming removed 2 bases from V and 6 bases from J; junction bases left unmatched: 7. CDR3 protein: CASSLLAGVFSEQYF. CDR3 nucleotides: TGTGCCAGCAGTTTACTAGCGGGAGTATTTAGCGAGCAGTACTTC.

This sequence joins TRBV18 and TRBJ2-4; D is unclear. Trimming removed 3 bases from V and 5 bases from J, with 11 bases in between. The CDR3 contains 14 residues. Germline loops: CDR1 KGHSH, CDR2 LQKENI. The CDR3 spells CASSPYYDENIQYF. Written as DNA, the CDR3 is TGTGCCAGCTCACCTTACTACGACGAAAACATTCAGTACTTC.

The V gene is TRBV7-2, the J gene TRBJ2-1, with a possible D match to TRBD1 (5 bases). Germline CDR1 and CDR2: SGHTA and FQGNSA. Trimming cost V 2 bases and J 16 bases, with 12 bases left between them. There are 11 residues in the CDR3. The CDR3 is CASSLYRSLFF. CDR3 nucleotide sequence: TGTGCCAGCAGCTTATACAGGAGTCTCTTCTTC.

This chain links TRBV30 with TRBJ2-7; D not resolved. V was pared by 0 bases and J by 6 bases, with 9 bases between. The CDR3 spans 12 residues. Germline lookup yields CDR1 GTSNPN and CDR2 SVGIG (reference sequence). CDR3 coding DNA: TGTGCCTGGAGTGTTTCTCCCACCGAGCAGTACTTC. Translated, it gives CAWSVSPTEQYF.

The V call is TRBV10-1, the J call TRBJ1-1; TRBD1 agrees at 8 bases. This CDR3 spans 13 amino acids. The ends lost 6 bases at V and 10 bases at J; junction bases unmatched: 10. Germline V CDR1 and CDR2: WNHNN, SYGVQD (reference sequence). CDR3 region: CASRSGQGGRAFF. The DNA for the CDR3 is TGCGCCAGCAGGTCTGGACAGGGCGGGAGAGCTTTCTTT.

The V and J genes are TRBV30 and TRBJ2-5; the D gene could be TRBD1 or TRBD2 (5 bases each). This CDR3 comprises 15 residues. In germline, CDR1 is GTSNPN, CDR2 SVGIG (reference sequence). Trimming pared 1 base from V and 2 bases from J, leaving 14 bases between. CDR3 nucleotide sequence: TGTGCCTGGAGTGCCCTCGTGGGGGATCAAGAGACCCAGTACTTC. Translation gives CAWSALVGDQETQYF.

The gene calls are TRBV7-9 and TRBJ2-7; D is unresolved. Germline assignment: CDR1 SEHNR and CDR2 FQNEAQ (reference sequence). V gave up 4 bases and J gave up 2 bases, with 15 bases separating them. The CDR3 is made up of 15 amino acids. CDR3 sequence (DNA): TGTGCCAGCAGCTGGCCGGACCGGGTACCCTACGAGCAGTACTTC. This codes for CASSWPDRVPYEQYF.